Listed below are T cell receptor beta chains from one sample, sequenced in a study of T cell repertoires in cytomegalovirus infection. MiXCR was run by TCRdb on the reads, yielding one entry per CDR3 protein. The repertoire holds roughly 720,000 distinct CDR3 sequences, with about 40% as singletons. The sample consisted of PBMCs. The receptors shown here come from a human donor in good health (CMV status not recorded). Some clones in this sample may be carry-over from other donors' samples. Each CDR3 is given with its conserved first and last residue. D genes are given only for firm matches. Expanded clones are given a class, and other clones once, few, many or no size at all.

V gene	clone size	D gene	J gene	CDR3 DNA	CDR3 protein
TRBV28	-	TRBD2	TRBJ2-7	TGTGCCAGCAGCCCTCCGGGACTATCGACCTACGAGCAGTACTTC	CASSPPGLSTYEQYF
TRBV5-1	few	-	TRBJ2-1	TGCGCCAGCCGAAGTTCAGGGGTCGGGTCCTACAATGAGCAGTTCTTC	CASRSSGVGSYNEQFF
TRBV7-2	-	TRBD1	TRBJ2-7	TGTGCCATCAGCTTAGCTGGGACAGTAGCCTACGAGCAATACTTC	CAISLAGTVAYEQYF
TRBV12-3/TRBV12-4	few	TRBD2	TRBJ2-7	TGTGCCAGCAGCCTGACTAGCGGGAGAAGCGAGCAGTACTTC	CASSLTSGRSEQYF
TRBV25-1	-	TRBD1	TRBJ2-7	TGTGCCAGCAGTGAATCAGGGACAGGGTCGTACGAGCAGTACTTC	CASSESGTGSYEQYF
TRBV6-9	once	-	TRBJ2-7	TGTGCCAGCTTTCGTCGGGGGTTCTACGAGCAGTACTTC	CASFRRGFYEQYF
TRBV7-9	few	TRBD1	TRBJ1-3	TGTGCCAGCAGCTTAGGACAGGGGGATTTTGGAAACACCATATATTTT	CASSLGQGDFGNTIYF
TRBV11-2	few	-	TRBJ2-7	TGTGCCAGCAGCTTAGTGGTCAGCTTCTACGAGCAGTACTTC	CASSLVVSFYEQYF
TRBV28	-	-	TRBJ1-2	TGTGCCAGCAGTTCGGTGATGTTTAACTATGGCTACACCTTC	CASSSVMFNYGYTF
TRBV20-1	many	TRBD1	TRBJ1-1	TGCAGTGCTGACCCCGGGACAGGAACGAACACTGAAGCTTTCTTT	CSADPGTGTNTEAFF
TRBV5-1	-	TRBD1	TRBJ2-5	TGCGCCAGCAGCCCGAGGACAGGGGGCTGGGAGACCCAGTACTTC	CASSPRTGGWETQYF
TRBV25-1	-	-	TRBJ2-5	TGTGCCAGCAGTGAATACCCAGAGACCCAGTACTTC	CASSEYPETQYF
TRBV5-1	-	-	TRBJ2-7	TGCGCCAGCAGCTCGGACACGGCACAGAGCACCTACGAGCAGTACTTC	CASSSDTAQSTYEQYF
TRBV7-2	many	-	TRBJ2-7	TGTGCCAGCAGCTCTCCTGGACCTAACTACGAGCAGTACTTC	CASSSPGPNYEQYF
TRBV20-1	few	-	TRBJ2-7	TGCAGTGCTTCCGACAAGTCCTACGAGCAGTACTTC	CSASDKSYEQYF
TRBV7-8	many	-	TRBJ2-1	TGTGCCAGCAGCTTAGGGCTAGCGTCGGACAATGAGCAGTTCTTC	CASSLGLASDNEQFF
TRBV5-4	few	TRBD1	TRBJ2-4	TGTGCCAGCAGCTTGGGTGGGACAGGGATACAAAACATTCAGTACTTC	CASSLGGTGIQNIQYF
TRBV4-1	-	-	TRBJ2-1	TGCGCCAGCAGCCAAGATACTAGTCGTGATGAGCAGTTCTTC	CASSQDTSRDEQFF
TRBV7-8	-	-	TRBJ2-7	TGTGCCAGCAGCTTGACGGTGAAGATATCTTTCTACGAGCAGTACTTC	CASSLTVKISFYEQYF
TRBV7-3	few	TRBD1	TRBJ2-7	TGTGCCAGCAGCGCGTCTCCGGACAGGGTGAATGAGCAGTACTTC	CASSASPDRVNEQYF
TRBV28	-	TRBD1	TRBJ2-1	TGTGCCAGCAGTGTACTAAGGGGGCCCCACAATGAGCAGTTCTTC	CASSVLRGPHNEQFF
TRBV7-9	many	-	TRBJ2-3	TGTGCCAGCAGCTTGGGCGTCACAGATACGCAGTATTTT	CASSLGVTDTQYF
TRBV20-1	-	TRBD1	TRBJ1-5	TGCAGTGCCCCGGGACAGCTGAATCAGCCCCAGCATTTT	CSAPGQLNQPQHF
TRBV28	few	-	TRBJ2-3	TGTGCCAGCAGTTTTGGGGAAGGGGGCACAGATACGCAGTATTTT	CASSFGEGGTDTQYF
TRBV19	-	TRBD1	TRBJ1-5	TGTGCCAGTAGTGTACAGGGGGCGATCGGCAATCAGCCCCAGCATTTT	CASSVQGAIGNQPQHF
TRBV9	-	TRBD1	TRBJ1-6	TGTGCCAGCAGCCCCAGCCCCGGGACAGGGAACTCACCCCTCCACTTT	CASSPSPGTGNSPLHF
TRBV7-2	medium-sized	-	TRBJ1-2	TGTGCCAGCACCCACAACCCGATTCTCTATGGCTACACCTTC	CASTHNPILYGYTF
TRBV24-1	-	-	TRBJ2-1	TGTGCCACCAGCTTTGGACTCGCCGGGAACGAGCAGTTCTTC	CATSFGLAGNEQFF
TRBV10-3	-	TRBD2	TRBJ2-1	TGTGCCCTCAGTGCGGAGGGAGGGTACAATGAGAAGTTCTTC	CALSAEGGYNEKFF
TRBV7-6	few	TRBD2	TRBJ2-2	TGTGCCAGCAGCTTACCCACCATAGCGGGAGGTCCTCCCGGGGAGCTGTTTTTT	CASSLPTIAGGPPGELFF
TRBV19	-	-	TRBJ2-7	TGTGCCAGTAGTATTGCGGACGGACTATTCTACGAGCAGTACTTC	CASSIADGLFYEQYF
TRBV7-6	-	-	TRBJ1-2	TGTGCCAGCAGCCTCGACACGGGGCTGGGCTATGGCTCCACCTTC	CASSLDTGLGYGSTF
TRBV6-6	-	-	TRBJ2-5	TGTGCCAGCAGTTATGGACCTTCGCCGCAGGGGGAGACCCAGTACTTC	CASSYGPSPQGETQYF
TRBV19	few	-	TRBJ1-5	TGTGCCAGTAGCCGCGGGGGAGGGGGTACCAATCAGCCCCAGCATTTT	CASSRGGGGTNQPQHF
TRBV13	few	-	TRBJ1-5	TGTGCCAGCAGCTTAGGCCATGGGTTTCGCCAGCCCCAGCATTTT	CASSLGHGFRQPQHF
TRBV4-3	-	-	TRBJ2-2	TGCGCCAGCAGCCAAGTTTTTGGCAGCACCGGGGAGCTGTTTTTT	CASSQVFGSTGELFF
TRBV28	-	-	TRBJ2-5	TGTGCCAGCAGTTTTTGGACAACGGAGACCCAGTACTTC	CASSFWTTETQYF
TRBV7-4	-	TRBD2	TRBJ2-5	TGTGCCAGCAGCTTATCGCCTCGACTAGCGGGAGGGCCGGGCCAAGAGACCCAGTACTTC	CASSLSPRLAGGPGQETQYF
TRBV15	-	TRBD2	TRBJ2-3	TGTGCCACCAGCAGGGTAGCGGGAGGGGTCACAGATACGCAGTATTTT	CATSRVAGGVTDTQYF
TRBV7-8	many	TRBD1	TRBJ2-3	TGTGCCAGCACCCGGCGGGACAGGGACACAGATACGCAGTATTTT	CASTRRDRDTDTQYF
TRBV6-8	-	-	TRBJ1-1	TGTGCCAGCAGTTACTCGACCGGGGCCTTGAACACTGAAGCTTTCTTT	CASSYSTGALNTEAFF
TRBV15	-	TRBD1	TRBJ1-4	TGTGCCACCAGCAGAGTGGACAGGGGGCGAGAAGATGAAAAACTGTTTTTT	CATSRVDRGREDEKLFF